Below are 26 T cell receptor beta chains sequenced from a single sample in a study of sequential checkpoint blockade in melanoma. Treatment specified: randomized to nivolumab then ipilimumab (arm A) or the reverse (arm B). Measured with immunoSEQ multiplex PCR; TCRdb has only the in-frame clones, and not every one. This sample has about 2,300 clones; 14% to 15% occur once, and the top ten carry approximately 20%. The sequenced sample was tumor tissue (inferred from file names), obtained from a patient given nivolumab and ipilimumab in sequence. The origin of the receptors is a human donor with melanoma.

The chain joins TRBV4-1 to TRBJ2-1; D uncertain. The germline V gene encodes CDR1 MGHRA and CDR2 YSYEKL. V was shortened by 4 bases and J by 7 bases, with 8 bases between the two germline ends. The length of the CDR3 is 12 residues. In DNA, the CDR3 is TGCGCCAGCAGCCCGCTAGGGAATGAGCAGTTCTTC. Translating gives CASSPLGNEQFF.

The chain recombines TRBV6-8 with TRBJ1-2, with 7 bases fitting TRBD1. V was pared by 0 bases and J by 4 bases, with 2 bases of the junction left unmatched. Germline V lookup: CDR1 MNHGY, CDR2 SAAAGT. This CDR3 spans 14 amino acids. The CDR3 bases are TGTGCCAGCAGTTACTCGGGACAGACCTATGGCTACACCTTC. It is translated as CASSYSGQTYGYTF.

This clone is classed as medium-sized. The J gene is TRBJ2-3, the V gene TRBV9; 10 nucleotides line up with TRBD1. This CDR3 region has 15 residues. CDR1 is SGDLS, CDR2 YYNGEE, per germline. V dropped 5 bases and J dropped 3; count of bases not matched to a gene: 6. CDR3 DNA sequence: TGTGCCAGCAGTCGACAGGGGGCGGTTACAGATACGCAGTATTTT. This encodes CASSRQGAVTDTQYF.

The chain couples TRBV6-8 to TRBJ1-1, with 7 bases matching TRBD1. Per germline, CDR1 MNHGY and CDR2 SAAAGT. The CDR3 has 17 amino acids. Losses at the gene ends were 2 bases for V and 5 bases for J; bases not matched to a gene: 14. CDR3 in DNA: TGTGCCAGCAGTTACGTCCGCAGCGGGACAGAGGAAACTGAAGCTTTCTTT. Translating it yields CASSYVRSGTEETEAFF.

The V and J genes are TRBV9 and TRBJ1-3; D perhaps matches TRBD1 (6 bases). The CDR3 has 15 amino acids. Germline V CDR1 and CDR2: SGDLS, YYNGEE. The ends were cut back, 3 bases at V and 0 bases at J, with 10 bases in the middle. The CDR3 nucleotides are TGTGCCAGCAGCGCAGGGGTTAACTCTGGAAACACCATATATTTT. Encoded protein: CASSAGVNSGNTIYF.

Only a few counts were recorded for this clone. This chain uses TRBV29-1 with TRBJ2-1; TRBD1 matches at 8 bases. Trimming at V came to 6 bases and at J to 12 bases, leaving 10 bases not matched to a gene. The length of the CDR3 is 12 residues. Germline values: CDR1 SQVTM, CDR2 ANQGSEA. The CDR3 reads CSVDRGPPGQFF. CDR3 nucleotides: TGCAGCGTCGACAGGGGCCCGCCTGGGCAGTTCTTC.

This clone turned up a few times. The chain is built from TRBV9 and TRBJ1-2; D ambiguous. The germline V and J ends were trimmed by 4 bases and 3 bases, with 13 bases remaining between them. Looked up from germline, CDR1 is SGDLS and CDR2 is YYNGEE. The CDR3 is 14 residues long. CDR3 in amino acids: CASSSSRAHYGYTF. The CDR3 nucleotides are TGTGCCAGCAGCTCAAGCCGGGCCCACTATGGCTACACCTTC.

The chain combines TRBV11-3 with TRBJ2-3; D is uncertain. CDR3 length: 15 residues. Germline assignment: CDR1 SGHNT and CDR2 YENEEA. Trimming removed 3 bases at V and 0 bases at J, with 10 bases between. The CDR3 loop is CASSFSQLSTDTQYF. In DNA form, the CDR3 reads TGTGCCAGCAGCTTTTCACAGCTCAGCACAGATACGCAGTATTTT.

The chain links TRBV19 to TRBJ2-5; 16 bases agree with TRBD2. This CDR3 has 18 amino acids. The V segment lost 3 bases and the J segment 1 base; nucleotides outside the gene matches: 5. Germline-derived CDR1 and CDR2 are LNHDA and SQIVND (reference sequence). The CDR3, as DNA: TGTGCCAGTAGTATCGGGACTAGCGGGGGGGTGGTCCAAGAGACCCAGTACTTC. Its protein is CASSIGTSGGVVQETQYF.

The chain is built from TRBV19 and TRBJ1-1; 7 nucleotides match TRBD1. Trimming cost V 5 bases and J 3 bases; bases outside gene matches: 3. CDR3 size: 13 residues. Germline CDR1 is LNHDA and CDR2 is SQIVND (reference sequence). The CDR3 reads CASSGDRDTEAFF. CDR3 coding DNA: TGTGCCAGTAGTGGGGACAGAGACACTGAAGCTTTCTTT.

Many counts were recorded for this clone. This chain connects TRBV9 to TRBJ1-1; 10 bases are shared with TRBD1. J lost 2 bases, V lost 7 bases, and 8 bases had no gene match. Germline-derived CDR1 and CDR2 are SGDLS and YYNGEE. The CDR3 consists of 15 residues. Here the CDR3 reads CASQDRGLRNTEAFF. CDR3 nucleotide sequence: TGTGCCAGCCAAGACAGGGGGCTTCGAAACACTGAAGCTTTCTTT.

This clone was observed many times. The CDR3 sequence is CASSLTGVPETQYF. CDR3 bases: TGTGCCAGCAGCTTAACCGGGGTTCCAGAGACCCAGTACTTC. This chain joins TRBV11-3 and TRBJ2-5, with a weak D call TRBD2 (5 bases). The V and J ends lost 2 bases and 4 bases respectively, with 11 bases between them. The CDR3 covers 14 residues. Germline V gives CDR1 SGHNT, CDR2 YENEEA. The variable domain in full, completed from reference TRBV11-3 and TRBJ2-5, reads EAGVVQSPRYKIIEKKQPVAFWCNPISGHNTLYWYLQNLGQGPELLIRYENEEAVDDSQLPKDRFSAERLKGVDSTLKIQPAELGDSAVYLCASSLTGVPETQYFGPGTRLLVL.

This clone was observed many times. The chain couples TRBV9 to TRBJ2-1, with TRBD2 identical over 7 bases. The trim removed 3 bases at V and 7 bases at J, leaving 13 bases unmatched. There are 16 residues in the CDR3. The germline V gene encodes CDR1 SGDLS and CDR2 YYNGEE. CDR3 sequence: CASSEQIGGGRNEQFF. The CDR3 nucleotides are TGTGCCAGCAGCGAACAAATCGGGGGAGGGAGAAATGAGCAGTTCTTC.

This sequence joins TRBV29-1 and TRBJ2-7; 7 nucleotides line up with TRBD1. Per the germline V gene, CDR1 is SQVTM and CDR2 is ANQGSEA. Germline trimming cut 5 bases from V and 4 bases from J; bases unmatched to any gene: 11. The CDR3 length is 14 residues. CDR3 DNA sequence: TGCAGCGTTTTAAGCAGGGGGTCGGGGTACGAGCAGTACTTC. This translates into CSVLSRGSGYEQYF.

This clone has more than one count but fewer than ten. The chain uses TRBV15 and TRBJ1-4; D perhaps matches TRBD1 (5 bases). Germline V gene lookup returns CDR1 LNHNV and CDR2 YYDKDF (reference sequence). The CDR3 is made up of 17 amino acids. V lost 0 bases, J lost 5 bases, and 16 bases lay in between. CDR3 sequence reads: CATSRDRPQGSNEKLFF. The CDR3 DNA reads as TGTGCCACCAGCAGAGATCGGCCCCAGGGCTCCAATGAAAAACTGTTTTTT.

This clone was observed a handful of times. This rearrangement joins TRBV11-3 to TRBJ2-7; a weak D match, TRBD1 (8 bases). V gave up 4 bases and J gave up 4 bases, with 20 bases separating them. The CDR3 totals 16 residues. Germline V gene sequence: CDR1 SGHNT, CDR2 YENEEA. The CDR3 DNA is TGTGCCAGCAGCTCCTCAGGGGGCGGGGGTTGGTACGAGCAGTACTTC. This sequence encodes CASSSSGGGGWYEQYF.

J is TRBJ2-1 and V is TRBV1; the table calls TRBD2, which could not be checked here. TRBV1 is an annotated pseudogene. The CDR3 has 17 residues. The DNA of the CDR3 is TGCGCCAGCAGCCAAGATCAAGCTGCGGGGGTCGATAATGAGCAGTTCTTC. Its protein product is CASSQDQAAGVDNEQFF.

By sample fraction, this clone is medium-sized (0.01 to 0.1%). The chain combines TRBV6-8 with TRBJ2-2; no firm D call. CDR1 MNHGY and CDR2 SAAAGT come from the germline V gene. V was shortened by 7 bases and J by 0 bases, with 6 bases between the two germline ends. There are 13 residues in the CDR3. CDR3 amino acids: CASTVANTGELFF. For the CDR3, the DNA is TGTGCCAGCACGGTCGCGAACACCGGGGAGCTGTTTTTT.

There are many counts of this clone. The V gene is TRBV11-3, the J gene TRBJ2-2, with 7 bases lining up with TRBD2. Germline values: CDR1 SGHNT, CDR2 YENEEA. The J segment lost 1 base and the V segment lost 8 bases, leaving 13 bases of the junction unmatched. The CDR3 contains 17 residues. CDR3: CASPQEERGWNTGELFF. CDR3 DNA: TGTGCCAGCCCCCAGGAGGAGCGGGGTTGGAACACCGGGGAGCTGTTTTTT.

The chain carries TRBV9 and TRBJ2-3; maybe TRBD2 (5 bases). This CDR3 contains 16 residues. V gave up 3 bases and J gave up 4 bases, with 18 bases separating them. Germline V gene lookup returns CDR1 SGDLS and CDR2 YYNGEE. This CDR3 reads CASSAMLATLSDTQYF. The CDR3 coding sequence is TGTGCCAGCAGCGCCATGCTAGCAACTCTATCAGATACGCAGTATTTT.

The gene calls are TRBV19 and TRBJ2-3; 7 positions match TRBD1. This CDR3 has 16 amino acids. V gave up 4 bases and J gave up 4 bases; unmatched junction bases: 11. Germline V gene sequence: CDR1 LNHDA, CDR2 SQIVND (reference sequence). The DNA of the CDR3 is TGTGCCAGTAGTACTCCACAGGGGTCTTGGGCAGATACGCAGTATTTT. Protein sequence: CASSTPQGSWADTQYF.

This clone was found a few times. V usage is TRBV11-3 and J usage is TRBJ2-3; D uncertain. Trimming stripped 1 base from V and 5 bases from J, with 10 bases between. Germline CDR1 and CDR2: SGHNT and YENEEA. The CDR3 runs 14 residues. The CDR3 spells CASSLGARGDTQYF. The CDR3 DNA reads as TGTGCCAGCAGCTTAGGTGCGCGAGGAGATACGCAGTATTTT.

This clone has at least ten counts. This chain links TRBV11-3 with TRBJ1-2; 9 nucleotides line up with TRBD1. The germline V gene has CDR1 SGHNT and CDR2 YENEEA. Losses at the gene ends were 1 base for V and 8 bases for J; bases not matched to a gene: 5. The CDR3 sequence is 14 residues long. As DNA, the CDR3 is TGTGCCAGCAGCTTAGTGGGGACAGGGTCCGGCTACACCTTC. Translated: CASSLVGTGSGYTF.

V gene TRBV5-1 combines with J gene TRBJ1-1, with D maybe TRBD1 (6 bases). V was trimmed by 0 bases and J by 4 bases, leaving 16 bases between them. Germline lookup yields CDR1 SGHRS and CDR2 YFSETQ. This CDR3 comprises 16 residues. The CDR3, as DNA: TGCGCCAGCAGCTTGGTAGGGGGGCCAGAGGGCACTGAAGCTTTCTTT. Encoded protein: CASSLVGGPEGTEAFF. The full variable domain, rest sourced from reference TRBV5-1 and TRBJ1-1, is KAGVTQTPRYLIKTRGQQVTLSCSPISGHRSVSWYQQTPGQGLQFLFEYFSETQRNKGNFPGRFSGRQFSNSRSEMNVSTLELGDSALYLCASSLVGGPEGTEAFFGQGTRLTVV.

The chain recombines TRBV19 with TRBJ1-2; TRBD1 is a possible D gene (5 bases). V was pared by 3 bases and J by 4 bases, with 18 bases between. The CDR3 spans 16 residues. Germline CDR1 is LNHDA and CDR2 is SQIVND (reference sequence). CDR3 region: CASSIFSTGGSYGYTF. The DNA for the CDR3 is TGTGCCAGTAGTATCTTCTCGACGGGGGGAAGCTATGGCTACACCTTC.

This clone is categorized as medium-sized. Other DNA sequences in the same sample also yield this CDR3. The CDR3 sequence is CASSSPGHTDTQYF. In DNA form, the CDR3 reads TGTGCCAGCAGTTCCCCCGGGCATACAGATACGCAGTATTTT. This sequence joins TRBV6-8 and TRBJ2-3; D not resolved. V lost 4 bases to trimming and J lost 3 bases, with 11 bases between them. CDR3 length equals 14 residues. The germline CDR1 and CDR2 sequences are MNHGY and SAAAGT.